These T cell receptor beta chains were read from a single sample in a study of T cell responses to AZD1222 COVID-19 vaccine. The assay was immunoSEQ multiplex PCR, and TCRdb's table has in-frame clones only and misses some. Altogether 150,000 or so clones are present, 85% to 95% being singletons, with the ten largest covering roughly 1.6%. The sample in question was peripheral blood, obtained 28 days after the second AZD1222 dose. The receptor source for this set is an adult who received the AZD1222 COVID-19 vaccine. Both conserved end residues are part of each CDR3. Fields, in order: J gene, clone size, D gene, V gene, CDR3 DNA, CDR3 protein. A D gene is named only where the DNA matches it firmly. Some rows mark clone size as missing; the rest say once, few, many or name a class of expanded clone.

>TRBJ2-1|.|.|TRBV3-1/TRBV3-2
TGTGCCAGCAGCCAAGGGGACAACTACAATGAGCAGTTCTTC
CASSQGDNYNEQFF
>TRBJ2-6|.|.|TRBV7-9
TGTGCCAGCAGCTTCAAACCTCTGGGGTCTTGGGCCAACGTCCTGACTTTC
CASSFKPLGSWANVLTF
>TRBJ2-3|.|TRBD1|TRBV24-1
TGTGCCACCAGTGATTTGCGACAGGGAGAGACAGATACGCAGTATTTT
CATSDLRQGETDTQYF
>TRBJ1-4|.|.|TRBV15
TGTGCCACCAGCAGACTTAGGGGCGACTTAAAGGCAACTAATGAAAAACTGTTTTTT
CATSRLRGDLKATNEKLFF
>TRBJ1-2|once|.|TRBV27
TGTGCCAGCAGTTTAAAGGGACGGACCTATGGCTACACCTTC
CASSLKGRTYGYTF
>TRBJ1-1|.|.|TRBV28
TGTGCCAGCAGTTTACTAAGAGTGAACACTGAAGCTTTCTTT
CASSLLRVNTEAFF
>TRBJ1-5|.|.|TRBV30
TGTGCCTGGAGTTCTCAGGGGAATCAGCCCCAGCATTTT
CAWSSQGNQPQHF
>TRBJ2-7|.|.|TRBV24-1
TGTGCCACCAGTGACCAACCCGGAGACGAGCAGTACTTC
CATSDQPGDEQYF
>TRBJ2-1|.|TRBD2|TRBV19
TGTGCCAGTAGCGAGCTAGCGGGGGGGCAGAATGAGCAGTTCTTC
CASSELAGGQNEQFF
>TRBJ1-1|.|.|TRBV2
TGTGCCTTGGGGCTGAACACTGAAGCTTTCTTT
CALGLNTEAFF
>TRBJ1-1|.|.|TRBV18
TGTGCCAGCTCACAGCAACAGGGCGGGGGGACCTTGAACACTGAAGCTTTCTTT
CASSQQQGGGTLNTEAFF
>TRBJ1-1|.|.|TRBV14
TGTGCCAGCAGCCCGGAGGTTCGGGTTACTGAAGCTTTCTTT
CASSPEVRVTEAFF
>TRBJ2-3|.|.|TRBV7-3
TGTGCCAGCAGCCGGCGGGGACAGAACACAGATACGCAGTATTTT
CASSRRGQNTDTQYF
>TRBJ2-7|.|.|TRBV27
TGTGCCAGCAGTAGAACGGGACCGCAGTACGAGCAGTACTTC
CASSRTGPQYEQYF
>TRBJ2-1|few|.|TRBV19
TGTGCCAGTAGTAGGGGTCGAGTTTACAATGAGCAGTTCTTC
CASSRGRVYNEQFF
>TRBJ1-6|few|TRBD1|TRBV5-4
TGTGCCAGCAGCCCCCAAGGGGGCGGGACAGGGAATTCACCCCTCCACTTT
CASSPQGGGTGNSPLHF
>TRBJ2-3|.|.|TRBV10-3
TGTGCCATCAGTGTGGGGACAACAGATACGCAGTATTTT
CAISVGTTDTQYF
>TRBJ2-3|.|TRBD2|TRBV4-2
TGTGCCAGCAGCCAAGGTAGCGGGGGGGAAGATACGCAGTATTTT
CASSQGSGGEDTQYF
>TRBJ2-2|.|.|TRBV9
TGTGCCAGCAGCCCACACGGTACCGGGGAGCTGTTTTTT
CASSPHGTGELFF
>TRBJ1-6|.|TRBD1|TRBV25-1
TGTGCCAGCAGTGAAGGACAGGGGGCGGTTTCACCCCTCCACTTT
CASSEGQGAVSPLHF
>TRBJ2-1|.|TRBD2|TRBV28
TGTGCCAGCAGTTTAACGGGACTAGCGGGAAACAATGAGCAGTTCTTC
CASSLTGLAGNNEQFF
>TRBJ2-2|.|.|TRBV5-4
TGTGCCAGCAGTCCACAGGGGGGGACCAACACCGGGGAGCTGTTTTTT
CASSPQGGTNTGELFF
>TRBJ1-1|.|.|TRBV5-1
TGCGCCAGCAGCTTGGAGACCTTCAACACTGAAGCTTTCTTT
CASSLETFNTEAFF
>TRBJ1-1|.|.|TRBV12-3/TRBV12-4
TGTGCCAGCAGTTTCACCCAGAGGGCTTTCTTT
CASSFTQRAFF
>TRBJ2-7|.|TRBD2|TRBV11-2
TGTGCCAGCAGCTCCCTAGCGGGGGTAGGGTCCTACGAGCAGTACTTC
CASSSLAGVGSYEQYF
>TRBJ2-7|.|.|TRBV25-1
TGTGCCAGCACGAGGGTTGACGAGCAGTACTTC
CASTRVDEQYF
>TRBJ2-2|.|.|TRBV28
TGTGCCAGCAGCCCCCGGAACACCGGGGAGCTGTTTTTT
CASSPRNTGELFF
>TRBJ1-2|.|.|TRBV30
TGTGCCCGGTTGGACAATTTGTGGGGCTACACCTTC
CARLDNLWGYTF
>TRBJ2-3|.|TRBD2|TRBV7-2
TGTGCCAGCAGCTCCCGCAGACTAGCGGGAGGGGCAGATACGCAGTATTTT
CASSSRRLAGGADTQYF
>TRBJ2-5|.|TRBD1|TRBV27
TGTGCCAGCAGACAAACGGGACAGGTCCAAGAGACCCAGTACTTC
CASRQTGQVQETQYF
>TRBJ1-1|.|.|TRBV24-1
TGTGCCACCAGTGATTCAAGCCAGGTGCTGAACACTGAAGCTTTCTTT
CATSDSSQVLNTEAFF
>TRBJ1-2|.|.|TRBV13
TGTGCCAGCAGCCCAGACTCGCCCCTTATGGGCTACACCTTC
CASSPDSPLMGYTF
>TRBJ2-1|.|TRBD2|TRBV11-2
TGTGCCAGCAGCTTATCTTTGGGAGGGTACAATGAGCAGTTCTTC
CASSLSLGGYNEQFF
>TRBJ2-1|.|TRBD1|TRBV7-9
TGTGCCAGCAGCTTAGAAGGGATAGGGACAGGAGTCTACAATGAGCAGTTCTTC
CASSLEGIGTGVYNEQFF
>TRBJ2-5|.|TRBD1|TRBV7-6
TGTGCCAGCAGCCCCAGGGGGCCGGTATCGGAGACCCAGTACTTC
CASSPRGPVSETQYF
>TRBJ1-5|.|TRBD1|TRBV27
TGTGCCAGCAGTTTTACAGGGGCCTTCAATCAGCCCCAGCATTTT
CASSFTGAFNQPQHF
>TRBJ1-3|once|.|TRBV7-8
TGTGCCAGCAGCCAGATGGGGCGGCGGGGAAACACCATATATTTT
CASSQMGRRGNTIYF
>TRBJ1-3|once|.|TRBV24-1
TGTGCCACCTCGGACAGTCGGCACACCATATATTTT
CATSDSRHTIYF
>TRBJ1-5|.|.|TRBV28
TGTGCCAGCAGTTTATCCCAGCCCCAGCATTTT
CASSLSQPQHF
>TRBJ2-3|.|.|TRBV28
TGTGCCAGCAGCTATGACAGCTATCACACAGATACGCAGTATTTT
CASSYDSYHTDTQYF
>TRBJ1-2|.|.|TRBV20-1
TGCAGTGCTTACGGGGACTATGGCTACACCTTC
CSAYGDYGYTF
>TRBJ1-1|.|.|TRBV5-4
TGTGCCAGCAGCCCAAGACCGAACACTGAAGCTTTCTTT
CASSPRPNTEAFF
>TRBJ1-1|.|TRBD1|TRBV10-3
TGTGCCATCAGTGAGTCGGGACAGGGCAAAGCTTTCTTT
CAISESGQGKAFF
>TRBJ2-7|.|.|TRBV3-1/TRBV3-2
TGTGCCAGCAGCCAAGACTGGCCGAGCTACGAGCAGTACTTC
CASSQDWPSYEQYF